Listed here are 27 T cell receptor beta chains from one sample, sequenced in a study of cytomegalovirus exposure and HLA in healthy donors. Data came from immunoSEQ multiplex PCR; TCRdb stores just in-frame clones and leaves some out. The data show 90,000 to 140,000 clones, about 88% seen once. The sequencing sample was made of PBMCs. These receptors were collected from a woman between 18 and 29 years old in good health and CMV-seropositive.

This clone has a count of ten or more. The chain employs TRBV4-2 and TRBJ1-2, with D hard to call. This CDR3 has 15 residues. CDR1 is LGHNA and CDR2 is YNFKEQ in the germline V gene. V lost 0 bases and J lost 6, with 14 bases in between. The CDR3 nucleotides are TGTGCCAGCAGCCAAGAAACGGGAGGAGGAGATGGCTACACCTTC. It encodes CASSQETGGGDGYTF.

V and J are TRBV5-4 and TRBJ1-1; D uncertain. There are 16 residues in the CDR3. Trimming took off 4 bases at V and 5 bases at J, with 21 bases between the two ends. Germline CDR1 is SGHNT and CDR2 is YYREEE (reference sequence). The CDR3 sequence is CASSPDPVGVETEAFF. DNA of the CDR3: TGTGCCAGCAGCCCAGATCCTGTAGGAGTTGAGACTGAAGCTTTCTTT.

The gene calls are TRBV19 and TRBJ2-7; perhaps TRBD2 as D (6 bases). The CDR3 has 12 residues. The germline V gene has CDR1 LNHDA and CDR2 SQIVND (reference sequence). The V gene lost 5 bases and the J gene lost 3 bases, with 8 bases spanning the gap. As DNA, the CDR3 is TGTGCCAGTAGTTCGGGAGTCTACGAGCAGTACTTC. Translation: CASSSGVYEQYF.

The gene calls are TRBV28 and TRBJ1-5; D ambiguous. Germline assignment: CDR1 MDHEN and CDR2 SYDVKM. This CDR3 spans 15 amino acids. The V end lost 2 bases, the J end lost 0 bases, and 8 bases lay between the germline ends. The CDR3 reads CASSLRVGSNQPQHF. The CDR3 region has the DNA TGTGCCAGCAGTTTACGAGTTGGTAGCAATCAGCCCCAGCATTTT.

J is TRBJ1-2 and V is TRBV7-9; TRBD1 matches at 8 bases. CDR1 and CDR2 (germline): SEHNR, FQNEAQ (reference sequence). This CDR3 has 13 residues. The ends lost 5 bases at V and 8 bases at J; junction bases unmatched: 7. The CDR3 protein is CASSRTGRKGYTF. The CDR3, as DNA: TGTGCCAGCAGCCGGACAGGGCGGAAAGGCTACACCTTC.

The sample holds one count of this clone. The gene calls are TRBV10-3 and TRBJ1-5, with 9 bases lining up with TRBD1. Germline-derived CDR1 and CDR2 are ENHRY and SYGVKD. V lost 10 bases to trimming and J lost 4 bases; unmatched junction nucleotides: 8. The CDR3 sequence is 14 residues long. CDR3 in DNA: TGTGCCAGTTCGACAGGGGGAGGGAATCAGCCCCAGCATTTT. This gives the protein CASSTGGGNQPQHF.

The CDR3 region is CASSLRGSGLLREQYF. The CDR3 DNA reads as TGTGCCAGCAGTTTAAGGGGGTCGGGGCTTTTACGCGAGCAGTACTTC. The rearrangement uses TRBV28 and TRBJ2-7, with D possibly TRBD1 on 6 matching bases. Trimming left V 2 bases short and J 6 bases short, with 20 bases between. Germline values: CDR1 MDHEN, CDR2 SYDVKM. The CDR3 is 16 amino acids.

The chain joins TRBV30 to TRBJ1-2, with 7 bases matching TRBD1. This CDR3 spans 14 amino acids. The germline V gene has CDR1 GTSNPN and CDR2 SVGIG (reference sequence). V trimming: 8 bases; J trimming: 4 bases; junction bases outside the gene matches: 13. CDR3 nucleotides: TGTGCCGCCCTAACAGGGGTTCCCTCCTATGGCTACACCTTC. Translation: CAALTGVPSYGYTF.

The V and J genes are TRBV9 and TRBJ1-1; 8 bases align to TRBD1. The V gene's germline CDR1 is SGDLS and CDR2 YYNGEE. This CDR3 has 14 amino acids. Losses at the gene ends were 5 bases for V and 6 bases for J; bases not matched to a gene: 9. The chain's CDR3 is CASSKRDRPAEAFF. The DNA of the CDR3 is TGTGCCAGCAGTAAACGGGACAGGCCTGCTGAAGCTTTCTTT.

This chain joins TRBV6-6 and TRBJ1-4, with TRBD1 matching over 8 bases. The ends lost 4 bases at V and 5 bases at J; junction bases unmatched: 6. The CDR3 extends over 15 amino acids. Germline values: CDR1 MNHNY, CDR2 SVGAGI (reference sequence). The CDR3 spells CASSSSGDRNEKLFF. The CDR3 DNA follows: TGTGCCAGCAGTTCCTCGGGGGACAGGAATGAAAAACTGTTTTTT.

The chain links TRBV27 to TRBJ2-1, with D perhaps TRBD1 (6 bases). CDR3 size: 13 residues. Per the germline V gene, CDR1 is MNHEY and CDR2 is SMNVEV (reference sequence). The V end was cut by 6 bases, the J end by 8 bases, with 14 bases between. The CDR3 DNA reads TGTGCCAGCAGATCGGGACACCGGGATGAGCAGTTCTTC. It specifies CASRSGHRDEQFF.

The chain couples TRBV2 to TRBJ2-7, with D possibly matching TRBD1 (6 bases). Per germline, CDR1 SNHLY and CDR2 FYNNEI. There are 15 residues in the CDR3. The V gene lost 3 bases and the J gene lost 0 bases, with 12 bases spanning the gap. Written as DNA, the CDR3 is TGTGCCAGCAGTGAGAGGGGGATAAGCTCCTACGAGCAGTACTTC. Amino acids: CASSERGISSYEQYF.

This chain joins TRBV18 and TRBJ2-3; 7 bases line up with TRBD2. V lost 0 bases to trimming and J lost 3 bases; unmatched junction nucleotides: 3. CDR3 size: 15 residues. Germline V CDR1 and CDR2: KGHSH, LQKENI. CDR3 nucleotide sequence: TGTGCCAGCTCACCACCCGGGGGGTGGACAGATACGCAGTATTTT. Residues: CASSPPGGWTDTQYF. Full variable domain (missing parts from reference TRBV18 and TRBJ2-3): NAGVMQNPRHLVRRRGQEARLRCSPMKGHSHVYWYRQLPEEGLKFMVYLQKENIIDESGMPKERFSAEFPKEGPSILRIQQVVRGDSAAYFCASSPPGGWTDTQYFGPGTRLTVL.

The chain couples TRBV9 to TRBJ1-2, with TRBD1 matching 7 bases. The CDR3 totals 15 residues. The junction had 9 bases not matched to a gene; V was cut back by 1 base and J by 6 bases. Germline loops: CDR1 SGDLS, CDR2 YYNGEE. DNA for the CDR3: TGTGCCAGCAGCGTACGAGGGGGCGCGGGCCATGGCTACACCTTC. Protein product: CASSVRGGAGHGYTF.

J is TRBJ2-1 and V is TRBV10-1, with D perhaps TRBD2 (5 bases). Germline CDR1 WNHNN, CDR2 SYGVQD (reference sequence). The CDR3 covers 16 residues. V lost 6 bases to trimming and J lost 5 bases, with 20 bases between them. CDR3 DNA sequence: TGCGCCAGCAGCGAGCTCGGGATCCCTGTCGACAATGAGCAGTTCTTC. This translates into CASSELGIPVDNEQFF.

The CDR3 nucleotides read TGTGCCAGCAGCATGACTCAAAACCTCCGAGGGACCCAGTACTTC. This encodes CASSMTQNLRGTQYF. The J gene is TRBJ2-5, the V gene TRBV6-1; D not certain. Germline CDR1 and CDR2: MNHNS and SASEGT. Trimming removed 6 bases from V and 7 bases from J, with 21 bases in between. The CDR3 sequence is 15 residues long.

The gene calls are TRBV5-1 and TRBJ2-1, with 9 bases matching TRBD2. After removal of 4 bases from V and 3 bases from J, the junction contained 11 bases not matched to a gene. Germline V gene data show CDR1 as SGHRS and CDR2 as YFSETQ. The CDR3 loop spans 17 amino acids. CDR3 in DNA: TGCGCCAGCAGCACGTCGCTAGCGGGAACTATCTACAATGAGCAGTTCTTC. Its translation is CASSTSLAGTIYNEQFF.

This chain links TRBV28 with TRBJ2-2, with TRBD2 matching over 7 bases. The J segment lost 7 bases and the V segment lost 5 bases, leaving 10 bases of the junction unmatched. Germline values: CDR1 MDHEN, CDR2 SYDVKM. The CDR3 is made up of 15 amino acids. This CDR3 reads CASSPRGRADGELFF. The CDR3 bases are TGTGCCAGCAGTCCCCGGGGGAGGGCTGACGGGGAGCTGTTTTTT.

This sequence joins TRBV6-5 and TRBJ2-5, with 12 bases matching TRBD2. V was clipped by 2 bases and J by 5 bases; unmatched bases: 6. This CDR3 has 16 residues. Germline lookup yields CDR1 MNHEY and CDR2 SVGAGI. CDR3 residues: CASSYGLAGKGETQYF. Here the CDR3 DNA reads TGTGCCAGCAGTTACGGACTAGCGGGGAAAGGGGAGACCCAGTACTTC.

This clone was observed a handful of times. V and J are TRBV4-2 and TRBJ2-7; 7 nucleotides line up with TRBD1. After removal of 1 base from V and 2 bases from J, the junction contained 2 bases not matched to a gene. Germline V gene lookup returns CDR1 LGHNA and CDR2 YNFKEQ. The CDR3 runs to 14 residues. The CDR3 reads CASSQGQGTYEQYF. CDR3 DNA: TGTGCCAGCAGCCAAGGACAGGGAACCTACGAGCAGTACTTC.

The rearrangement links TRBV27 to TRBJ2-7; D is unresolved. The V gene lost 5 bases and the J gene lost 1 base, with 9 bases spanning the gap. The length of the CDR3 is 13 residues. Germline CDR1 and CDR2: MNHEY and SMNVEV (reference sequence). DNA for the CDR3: TGTGCCAGCAGTCTACAGAATTCCTACGAGCAGTACTTC. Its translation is CASSLQNSYEQYF.

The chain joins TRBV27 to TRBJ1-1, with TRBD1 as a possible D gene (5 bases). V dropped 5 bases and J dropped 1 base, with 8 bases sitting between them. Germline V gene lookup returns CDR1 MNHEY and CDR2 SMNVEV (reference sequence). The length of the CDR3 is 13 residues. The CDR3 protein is CASSRTGNTEAFF. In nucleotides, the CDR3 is TGTGCCAGCAGTCGAACAGGGAACACTGAAGCTTTCTTT.

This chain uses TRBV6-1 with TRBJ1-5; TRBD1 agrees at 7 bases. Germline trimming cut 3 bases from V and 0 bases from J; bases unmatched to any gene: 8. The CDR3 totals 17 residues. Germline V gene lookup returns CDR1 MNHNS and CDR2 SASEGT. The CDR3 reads CASSERQGQYSNQPQHF. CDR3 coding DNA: TGTGCCAGCAGTGAGAGACAGGGTCAATATAGCAATCAGCCCCAGCATTTT.

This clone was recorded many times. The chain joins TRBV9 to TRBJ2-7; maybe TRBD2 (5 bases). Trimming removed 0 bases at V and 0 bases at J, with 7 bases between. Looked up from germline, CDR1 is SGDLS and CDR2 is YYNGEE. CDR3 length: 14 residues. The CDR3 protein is CASSVVDSSYEQYF. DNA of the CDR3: TGTGCCAGCAGCGTAGTGGACTCCTCCTACGAGCAGTACTTC.

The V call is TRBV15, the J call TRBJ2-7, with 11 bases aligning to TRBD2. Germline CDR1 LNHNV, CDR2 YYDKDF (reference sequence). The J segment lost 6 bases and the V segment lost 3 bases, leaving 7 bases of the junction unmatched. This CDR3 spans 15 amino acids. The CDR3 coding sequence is TGTGCCACCAGCAGGGCTAGCGGGGGGACTTCCGAGCAGTACTTC. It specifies CATSRASGGTSEQYF.

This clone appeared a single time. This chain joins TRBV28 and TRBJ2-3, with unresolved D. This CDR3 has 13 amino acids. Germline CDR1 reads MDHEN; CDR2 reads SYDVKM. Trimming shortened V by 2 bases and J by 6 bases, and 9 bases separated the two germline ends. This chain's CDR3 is CASSLGPGDTQYF. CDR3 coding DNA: TGTGCCAGCAGTTTAGGGCCCGGTGATACGCAGTATTTT. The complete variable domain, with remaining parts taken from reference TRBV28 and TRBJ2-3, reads DVKVTQSSRYLVKRTGEKVFLECVQDMDHENMFWYRQDPGLGLRLIYFSYDVKMKEKGDIPEGYSVSREKKERFSLILESASTNQTSMYLCASSLGPGDTQYFGPGTRLTVL.

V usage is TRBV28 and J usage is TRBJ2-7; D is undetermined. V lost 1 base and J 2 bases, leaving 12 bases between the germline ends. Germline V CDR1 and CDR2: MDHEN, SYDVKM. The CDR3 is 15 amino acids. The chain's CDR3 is CASSLLVSSTYEQYF. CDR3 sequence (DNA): TGTGCCAGCAGTTTATTAGTAAGTTCGACCTACGAGCAGTACTTC.